This T cell receptor beta chain was observed in a study of T cell responses to AZD1222 COVID-19 vaccine. General study findings and limits: The study sampled repertoires only after the peak T cell response. Donors in the cohort were predominantly white British and more often female, and clonal diversity was possibly underestimated.

Trimming removed 1 base at V and 8 bases at J, with 14 bases between. Germline loops: CDR1 SEHNR, CDR2 FQNEAQ (reference sequence). The CDR3 runs to 14 residues. Worth noting for this clone: Its antigen is undetermined.

Profiled with immunoSEQ multiplex PCR; TCRdb holds only in-frame clones, not every one. The table lists 100,000 to 150,000 clones, around 89% of them singletons. This chain uses TRBV7-9 with TRBJ1-2, with D perhaps TRBD1 (5 bases). The receptor was derived from an adult in good health. The input for sequencing was peripheral blood, taken on day 0 of MenACWY control vaccination. DNA for the CDR3: TGTGCCAGCAGCTTAGGAGAGGGGCTTTTCGGCTACACCTTC. Protein product: CASSLGEGLFGYTF.